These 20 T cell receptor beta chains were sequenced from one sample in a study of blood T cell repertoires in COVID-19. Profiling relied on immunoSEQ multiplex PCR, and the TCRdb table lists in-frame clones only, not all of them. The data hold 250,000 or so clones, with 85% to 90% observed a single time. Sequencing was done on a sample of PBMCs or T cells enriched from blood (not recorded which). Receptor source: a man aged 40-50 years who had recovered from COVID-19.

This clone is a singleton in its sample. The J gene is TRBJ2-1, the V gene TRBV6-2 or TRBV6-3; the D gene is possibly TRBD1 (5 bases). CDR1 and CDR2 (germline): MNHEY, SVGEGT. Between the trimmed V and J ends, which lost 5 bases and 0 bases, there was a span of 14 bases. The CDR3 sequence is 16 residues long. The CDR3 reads CASSPVGPSSYNEQFF. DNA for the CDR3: TGTGCCAGCAGTCCAGTGGGGCCTAGCTCCTACAATGAGCAGTTCTTC.

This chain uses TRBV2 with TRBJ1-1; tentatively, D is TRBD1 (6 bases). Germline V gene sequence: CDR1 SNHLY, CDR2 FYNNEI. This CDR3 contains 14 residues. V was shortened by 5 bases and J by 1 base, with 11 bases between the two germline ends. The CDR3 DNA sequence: TGTGCCAGCAGTCTACTGACAGGGAACACTGAAGCTTTCTTT. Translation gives CASSLLTGNTEAFF.

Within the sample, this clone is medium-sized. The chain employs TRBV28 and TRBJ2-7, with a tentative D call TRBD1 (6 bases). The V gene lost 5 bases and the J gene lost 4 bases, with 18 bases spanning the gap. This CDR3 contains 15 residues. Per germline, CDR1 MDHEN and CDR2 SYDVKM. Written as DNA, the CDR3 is TGTGCCAGCAGTGCTCTCCGGGACATACTGTACGAGCAGTACTTC. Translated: CASSALRDILYEQYF. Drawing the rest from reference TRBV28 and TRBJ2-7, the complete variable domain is DVKVTQSSRYLVKRTGEKVFLECVQDMDHENMFWYRQDPGLGLRLIYFSYDVKMKEKGDIPEGYSVSREKKERFSLILESASTNQTSMYLCASSALRDILYEQYFGPGTRLTVT.

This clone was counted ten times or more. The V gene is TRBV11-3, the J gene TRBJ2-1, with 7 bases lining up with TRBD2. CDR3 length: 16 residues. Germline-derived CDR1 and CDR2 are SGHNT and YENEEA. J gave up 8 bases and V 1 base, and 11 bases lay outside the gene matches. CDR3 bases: TGTGCCAGCAGCTTAGGTTATCGGGAGGCGAGGGATGAGCAGTTCTTC. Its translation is CASSLGYREARDEQFF.

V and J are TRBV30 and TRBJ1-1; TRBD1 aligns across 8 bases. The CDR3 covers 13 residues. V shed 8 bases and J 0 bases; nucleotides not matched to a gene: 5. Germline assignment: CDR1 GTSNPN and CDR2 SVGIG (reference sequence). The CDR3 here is CARDRGLNTEAFF. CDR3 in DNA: TGTGCCCGTGACAGGGGACTGAACACTGAAGCTTTCTTT.

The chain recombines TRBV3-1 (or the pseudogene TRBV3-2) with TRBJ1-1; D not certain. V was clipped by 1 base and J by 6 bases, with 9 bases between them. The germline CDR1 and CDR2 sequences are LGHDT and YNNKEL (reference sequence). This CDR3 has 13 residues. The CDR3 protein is CASSQAGGSEAFF. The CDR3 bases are TGTGCCAGCAGCCAAGCGGGAGGGTCTGAAGCTTTCTTT.

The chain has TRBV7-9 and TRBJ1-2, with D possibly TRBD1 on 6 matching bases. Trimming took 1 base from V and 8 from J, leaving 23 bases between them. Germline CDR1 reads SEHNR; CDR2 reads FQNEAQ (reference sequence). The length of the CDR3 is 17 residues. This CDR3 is CASSLGSAGVNPLGYTF. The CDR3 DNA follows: TGTGCCAGCAGCTTAGGCTCGGCAGGGGTTAATCCCTTAGGCTACACCTTC.

CDR3 loop: CASSAIQGPILDVGGTDTQYF. DNA of the CDR3: TGCGCCAGCAGCGCCATACAGGGGCCAATTCTAGACGTCGGCGGCACAGATACGCAGTATTTT. The chain employs TRBV5-1 and TRBJ2-3; TRBD1 matches at 7 bases. V gave up 4 bases and J gave up 1 base; unmatched junction bases: 24. CDR1 and CDR2 from the germline V gene are SGHRS and YFSETQ. The CDR3 is made up of 21 amino acids.

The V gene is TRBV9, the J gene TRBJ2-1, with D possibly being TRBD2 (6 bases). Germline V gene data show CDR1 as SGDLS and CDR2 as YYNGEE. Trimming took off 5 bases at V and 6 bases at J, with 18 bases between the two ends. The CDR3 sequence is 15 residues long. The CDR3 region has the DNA TGTGCCAGCAGTTTTAGCGGTATGGCCACCAATGAGCAGTTCTTC. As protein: CASSFSGMATNEQFF.

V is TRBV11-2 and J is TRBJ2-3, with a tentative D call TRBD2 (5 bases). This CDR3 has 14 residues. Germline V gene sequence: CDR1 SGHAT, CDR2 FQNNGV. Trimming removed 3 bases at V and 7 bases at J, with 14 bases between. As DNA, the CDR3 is TGTGCCAGCAGCTTGGACCCTACTAGTTATACGCAGTATTTT. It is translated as CASSLDPTSYTQYF.

CDR3 amino acids: CASSYTSGGYHEQYF. CDR3 DNA sequence: TGTGCCAGCAGTTATACTAGCGGGGGATACCACGAGCAGTACTTC. V is TRBV28 and J is TRBJ2-7, with TRBD2 matching 11 bases. Germline lookup yields CDR1 MDHEN and CDR2 SYDVKM. V was clipped by 4 bases and J by 5 bases; unmatched bases: 7. CDR3 length equals 15 residues.

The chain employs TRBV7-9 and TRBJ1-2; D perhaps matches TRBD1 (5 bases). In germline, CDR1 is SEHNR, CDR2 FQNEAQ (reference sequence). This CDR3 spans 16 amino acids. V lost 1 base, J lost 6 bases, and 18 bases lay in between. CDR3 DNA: TGTGCCAGCAGCTTAGGTGTACGGGCAGGGCACGATGGCTACACCTTC. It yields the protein CASSLGVRAGHDGYTF.

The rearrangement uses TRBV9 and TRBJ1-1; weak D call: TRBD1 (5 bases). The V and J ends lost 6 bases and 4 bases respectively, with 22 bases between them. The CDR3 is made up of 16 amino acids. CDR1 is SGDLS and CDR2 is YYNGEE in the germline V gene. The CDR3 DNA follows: TGTGCCAGCACCCCCCGGGGGAACCCCCGGGGCACTGAAGCTTTCTTT. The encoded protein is CASTPRGNPRGTEAFF.

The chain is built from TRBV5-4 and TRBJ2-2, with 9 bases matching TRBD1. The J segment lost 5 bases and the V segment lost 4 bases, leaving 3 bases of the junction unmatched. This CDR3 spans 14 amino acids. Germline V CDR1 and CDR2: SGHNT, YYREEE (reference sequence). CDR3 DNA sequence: TGTGCCAGCAGCCAAGGACAGGGGACCGGGGAGCTGTTTTTT. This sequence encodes CASSQGQGTGELFF.

Here the CDR3 DNA reads TGTGCCAGCAGCTTCCCGCGGGTAGCGGGAGCCTACGAGCAGTACTTC. It translates to CASSFPRVAGAYEQYF. The chain has TRBV7-8 and TRBJ2-7; the match to TRBD2 covers 9 bases. J lost 2 bases, V lost 3 bases, and 8 bases had no gene match. The CDR3 runs 16 residues. Germline CDR1 and CDR2: SGHVS and FQNEAQ.

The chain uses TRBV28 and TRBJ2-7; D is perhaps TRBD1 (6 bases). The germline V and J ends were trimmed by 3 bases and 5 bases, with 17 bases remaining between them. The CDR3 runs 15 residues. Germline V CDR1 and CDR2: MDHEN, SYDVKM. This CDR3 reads CASSFYWTDRNEQYF. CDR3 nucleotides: TGTGCCAGCAGTTTCTATTGGACAGACCGAAACGAGCAGTACTTC.

CDR3 DNA: TGTGCCAGCAGCTCTTACCTGGGGAGCTCCTACGAGCAGTACTTC. It is translated as CASSSYLGSSYEQYF. V and J are TRBV7-9 and TRBJ2-7, with TRBD2 as a possible D gene (5 bases). The V gene's germline CDR1 is SEHNR and CDR2 FQNEAQ (reference sequence). There are 15 residues in the CDR3. V was clipped by 4 bases and J by 0 bases, with 13 bases between them.

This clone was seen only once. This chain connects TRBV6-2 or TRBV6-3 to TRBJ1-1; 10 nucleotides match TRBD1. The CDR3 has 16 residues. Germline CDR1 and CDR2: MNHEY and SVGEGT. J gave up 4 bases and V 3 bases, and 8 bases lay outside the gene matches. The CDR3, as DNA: TGTGCCAGCAGTTATCGGCGAGGGACAGGGGTCACTGAAGCTTTCTTT. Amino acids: CASSYRRGTGVTEAFF.

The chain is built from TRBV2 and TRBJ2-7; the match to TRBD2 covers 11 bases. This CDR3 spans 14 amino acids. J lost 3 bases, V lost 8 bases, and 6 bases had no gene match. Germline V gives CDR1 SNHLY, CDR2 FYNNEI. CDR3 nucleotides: TGTGCCAGCTCTATCCTAGCGGGGGGCTACGAGCAGTACTTC. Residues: CASSILAGGYEQYF.

CDR3 residues: CASSLGGAYGYTF. The CDR3 nucleotides read TGTGCCAGCAGCCTTGGGGGGGCCTATGGCTACACCTTC. The chain employs TRBV7-2 and TRBJ1-2; D might be TRBD1 (6 bases). This CDR3 comprises 13 residues. The V gene lost 5 bases and the J gene lost 4 bases, with 11 bases spanning the gap. The germline V gene encodes CDR1 SGHTA and CDR2 FQGNSA.